The 27 T cell receptor beta chains reported below all come from one sample, sequenced in a study of response to subunit inactivated influenza vaccine. Each CDR3 protein gets one entry after TCRdb re-called the RT-PCR reads with MiXCR. The table includes about 700,000 distinct CDR3 sequences, about 15% detected once. The material was PBMCs from blood, obtained less than 15 days before vaccination. These receptors all stem from a man aged 50 to 59 who received an inactivated influenza vaccine.

This clonotype was counted between two and nine times. The chain carries TRBV12-3 or TRBV12-4 and TRBJ2-3; no firm D call. This CDR3 is built from 14 residues. Trimming took 5 bases from V and 0 from J, leaving 9 bases between them. CDR3 nucleotide sequence: TGTGCCAGCAGTGCAGGAGATAGCACAGATACGCAGTATTTT. Translated: CASSAGDSTDTQYF.

This clonotype showed up just a few times. The chain recombines TRBV5-1 with TRBJ2-7; perhaps TRBD1 as D (6 bases). CDR1 and CDR2 from the germline V gene are SGHRS and YFSETQ. The V end lost 7 bases, the J end lost 2 bases, and 16 bases lay between the germline ends. The CDR3 is 14 amino acids. The CDR3 here is CASAMDSGPYEQYF. CDR3 sequence (DNA): TGCGCCAGCGCCATGGACAGCGGTCCCTACGAGCAGTACTTC.

A remark on this clonotype: In this CDR3 the conserved last residue, phenylalanine or tryptophan, is missing, so a read error is likely. The rearrangement links TRBV6-5 to TRBJ2-1; 8 bases are a match to TRBD2. Germline CDR1 MNHEY, CDR2 SVGAGI. This CDR3 is built from 12 residues. The V gene end was trimmed by 11 bases and the J gene end by 7 bases; junction bases not matched to a gene: 7. The CDR3, as DNA: TGTGCCGCCAGCGGGAGACGGAATGAGCAGTTCTCC. Its translation: CAASGRRNEQFS.

J is TRBJ1-1 and V is TRBV5-5, with 8 bases fitting TRBD1. V gave up 2 bases and J gave up 8 bases; unmatched junction bases: 14. The CDR3 spans 16 residues. The germline V gene has CDR1 SGHKS and CDR2 YYEKEE (reference sequence). The CDR3: CASSFRAGGPVWEAFF. The CDR3 DNA reads TGTGCCAGCAGCTTCCGGGCAGGGGGCCCAGTTTGGGAAGCTTTCTTT.

This sequence joins TRBV7-2 and TRBJ1-2, with D possibly TRBD1 on 5 matching bases. The CDR3 length is 13 residues. Trimming pared 5 bases from V and 4 bases from J, leaving 11 bases between. Germline CDR1 SGHTA, CDR2 FQGNSA. The CDR3 region is CASSPAGTYGYTF. For the CDR3, the DNA is TGTGCCAGCAGCCCCGCAGGGACCTATGGCTACACCTTC.

V is TRBV13 and J is TRBJ2-7; tentatively, D is TRBD1 (5 bases). The CDR3 is 14 amino acids. Germline CDR1 reads PRHDT; CDR2 reads FYEKMQ (reference sequence). With 1 base removed from V and 6 bases from J, the gap between germline ends came to 13 bases. In DNA, the CDR3 is TGTGCCAGCAGCTTAGACCAGGGAAGTCTCGAGCAGTACTTC. It specifies CASSLDQGSLEQYF.

The chain uses TRBV28 and TRBJ2-1; TRBD1 or TRBD2 may be the D gene (5 bases each). With 5 bases removed from V and 7 bases from J, the gap between germline ends came to 21 bases. The CDR3 sequence is 16 residues long. Germline V CDR1 and CDR2: MDHEN, SYDVKM. CDR3 residues: CASSPPGAGSGNEQFF. In DNA form, the CDR3 reads TGTGCCAGCAGTCCCCCCGGGGCTGGTTCGGGGAATGAGCAGTTCTTC. Full variable domain (outside the CDR3, taken from reference TRBV28 and TRBJ2-1): DVKVTQSSRYLVKRTGEKVFLECVQDMDHENMFWYRQDPGLGLRLIYFSYDVKMKEKGDIPEGYSVSREKKERFSLILESASTNQTSMYLCASSPPGAGSGNEQFFGPGTRLTVL.

This clonotype was picked up a small number of times. This chain uses TRBV30 with TRBJ2-4; D may be TRBD2 (5 bases). Trimming shortened V by 0 bases and J by 7 bases, and 13 bases separated the two germline ends. In germline, CDR1 is GTSNPN, CDR2 SVGIG (reference sequence). The CDR3 has 14 amino acids. The CDR3 DNA sequence: TGTGCCTGGAGTGTCGGAACCCCGGGGAACATTCAGTACTTC. This translates into CAWSVGTPGNIQYF. The full variable domain, with the rest looked up from reference TRBV30 and TRBJ2-4, is SQTIHQWPATLVQPVGSPLSLECTVEGTSNPNLYWYRQAAGRGLQLLFYSVGIGQISSEVPQNLSASRPQDRQFILSSKKLLLSDSGFYLCAWSVGTPGNIQYFGAGTRLSVL.

This clonotype was observed a handful of times. Possible read error: a much larger clone is one base away. The V and J genes are TRBV7-8 and TRBJ2-5; TRBD1 agrees at 7 bases. Germline loops: CDR1 SGHVS, CDR2 FQNEAQ. The CDR3 extends over 12 amino acids. V dropped 8 bases and J dropped 4; count of bases not matched to a gene: 4. CDR3 nucleotide sequence: TGTGCCAGCTGCCCAGGGGGAGAGACCCAGTACTTC. It encodes CASCPGGETQYF.

This clonotype was counted a few times. The CDR3 coding sequence is TGCAGTGTTGATCAGGGGTATGAAAAACTGTTTTTT. Amino acid sequence: CSVDQGYEKLFF. The gene calls are TRBV20-1 and TRBJ1-4, with TRBD1 as a possible D gene (6 bases). Germline-derived CDR1 and CDR2 are DFQATT and SNEGSKA (reference sequence). There are 12 residues in the CDR3. Trimming shortened V by 7 bases and J by 6 bases, and 12 bases separated the two germline ends.

The table lists this clonotype with a few counts. The V call is TRBV18, the J call TRBJ2-1; 9 bases agree with TRBD2. From germline, CDR1 is KGHSH and CDR2 LQKENI. This CDR3 contains 15 residues. Trimming removed 4 bases from V and 6 bases from J; junction bases left unmatched: 7. The CDR3 DNA reads TGTGCCAGCTCACAGCTAGCGGGGACCGTCAATGAGCAGTTCTTC. This sequence encodes CASSQLAGTVNEQFF.

The chain joins TRBV4-1 to TRBJ1-3, with TRBD1 as a possible D gene (6 bases). V lost 1 base and J 0 bases, leaving 10 bases between the germline ends. This CDR3 is built from 16 residues. The germline CDR1 and CDR2 sequences are MGHRA and YSYEKL. Here the CDR3 DNA reads TGCGCCAGCAGCCAAGCCGTAGGGGGCTCTGGAAACACCATATATTTT. Its translation is CASSQAVGGSGNTIYF.

This chain joins TRBV5-6 and TRBJ2-7, with TRBD2 matching 8 bases. CDR3 length: 16 residues. The V gene end was trimmed by 4 bases and the J gene end by 7 bases; junction bases not matched to a gene: 16. Germline CDR1 is SGHDT and CDR2 is YYEEEE. CDR3 DNA: TGTGCCAGCAGCCGGGGAACAAGCGGGAGCGGTGGGGAGCAGTACTTC. Its protein product is CASSRGTSGSGGEQYF.

The V gene is TRBV20-1, the J gene TRBJ2-7; D is possibly TRBD1 or TRBD2 (6 bases each). CDR1 is DFQATT, CDR2 SNEGSKA, per germline (reference sequence). V dropped 2 bases and J dropped 7 bases, with 15 bases sitting between them. The length of the CDR3 is 13 residues. CDR3 bases: TGCAGTGCTAGACCCTCGGGGGCCCTGGAGCAGTACTTC. It codes for CSARPSGALEQYF.

The V call is TRBV29-1, the J call TRBJ2-7; 7 bases fit TRBD1. This CDR3 comprises 12 residues. Trimming at V came to 4 bases and at J to 5 bases, leaving 5 bases not matched to a gene. Germline CDR1 and CDR2: SQVTM and ANQGSEA. In DNA form, the CDR3 reads TGCAGCGTTGGTCAGGGGGTCAACGAGCAGTACTTC. Translation gives CSVGQGVNEQYF.

This clonotype has ten or more counts. The CDR3, as DNA: TGTGCCAGCAGTCTCAGCGGGACTAGCAACTACGAGCAGTACTTC. Protein product: CASSLSGTSNYEQYF. The chain couples TRBV9 to TRBJ2-7; 9 bases agree with TRBD2. The CDR3 has 15 amino acids. Losses at the gene ends were 5 bases for V and 3 bases for J; bases not matched to a gene: 9. Per germline, CDR1 SGDLS and CDR2 YYNGEE. Full variable domain (missing parts from reference TRBV9 and TRBJ2-7): DSGVTQTPKHLITATGQRVTLRCSPRSGDLSVYWYQQSLDQGLQFLIQYYNGEERAKGNILERFSAQQFPDLHSELNLSSLELGDSALYFCASSLSGTSNYEQYFGPGTRLTVT.

This clonotype was seen more than once but under ten times. The rearrangement joins TRBV10-3 to TRBJ2-5; D is unresolved. V lost 2 bases and J 5 bases, leaving 15 bases between the germline ends. The CDR3 totals 15 residues. The germline V gene encodes CDR1 ENHRY and CDR2 SYGVKD. Here the CDR3 DNA reads TGTGCCATCAGTGAGGGAGTTGGGCTGTTGGAGACCCAGTACTTC. Translated: CAISEGVGLLETQYF.

The V and J genes are TRBV21-1 and TRBJ2-1. TRBV21-1 is noted as a pseudogene. This CDR3 spans 9 amino acids. CDR3 region: CASSKVQFF. CDR3 nucleotide sequence: TGTGCCAGCAGCAAGGTCCAGTTCTTC.

The chain employs TRBV19 and TRBJ1-1; TRBD1 agrees at 7 bases. Germline-derived CDR1 and CDR2 are LNHDA and SQIVND (reference sequence). The V and J ends lost 5 bases and 0 bases, in that order; junction bases with no gene match: 6. The CDR3 spans 15 residues. The CDR3 DNA is TGTGCCAGTAGTCTTGGACAGGTCTTGAACACTGAAGCTTTCTTT. Translating gives CASSLGQVLNTEAFF.

The table lists this clonotype with many counts. The chain carries TRBV21-1 and TRBJ1-1. TRBV21-1 has pseudogene status. This CDR3 spans 14 amino acids. The DNA of the CDR3 is TGTGCCAGCAGCAAAGCGGCGGGGAACACTGAAGCTTTCTTT. Translated, it gives CASSKAAGNTEAFF.

In its sample, this clonotype was seen a few times. The V call is TRBV7-9, the J call TRBJ2-7; no firm D call. Germline V gene lookup returns CDR1 SEHNR and CDR2 FQNEAQ (reference sequence). V lost 6 bases and J 0 bases, leaving 12 bases between the germline ends. The CDR3 covers 14 residues. The CDR3 sequence is CASSLNPSSYEQYF. The CDR3 DNA sequence: TGTGCCAGCAGTCTTAATCCAAGCTCCTACGAGCAGTACTTC. The whole variable domain, remainder taken from reference TRBV7-9 and TRBJ2-7, is DTGVSQNPRHKITKRGQNVTFRCDPISEHNRLYWYRQTLGQGPEFLTYFQNEAQLEKSRLLSDRFSAERPKGSFSTLEIQRTEQGDSAMYLCASSLNPSSYEQYFGPGTRLTVT.

This chain joins TRBV4-2 and TRBJ1-4; D uncertain. The length of the CDR3 is 14 residues. Germline loops: CDR1 LGHNA, CDR2 YNFKEQ. V was pared by 4 bases and J by 5 bases, with 11 bases between. DNA for the CDR3: TGTGCCAGCAGCCCTACGACGGGAAATGAAAAACTGTTTTTT. This encodes CASSPTTGNEKLFF.

This sequence joins TRBV30 and TRBJ2-2, with 9 bases fitting TRBD1. V trimming: 3 bases; J trimming: 5 bases; junction bases outside the gene matches: 7. The CDR3 extends over 15 amino acids. CDR1 GTSNPN and CDR2 SVGIG come from the germline V gene (reference sequence). Here the CDR3 DNA reads TGTGCCTGGAGGGGAGGGACAGGGCTGACCGGGGAGCTGTTTTTT. Amino acid sequence: CAWRGGTGLTGELFF.

The chain carries TRBV12-3 or TRBV12-4 and TRBJ1-1, with D tentatively TRBD1 (5 bases). This CDR3 has 14 residues. Trimming stripped 7 bases from V and 0 bases from J, with 12 bases between. The CDR3 DNA is TGTGCCAGCAAAAAGGGGATGATGAACACTGAAGCTTTCTTT. Translating gives CASKKGMMNTEAFF.

This clonotype was detected ten times or more. The chain employs TRBV4-3 and TRBJ2-2; 7 bases map to TRBD2. The germline V gene has CDR1 LGHNA and CDR2 YSLEER. The CDR3 has 16 amino acids. Losses at the gene ends were 0 bases for V and 7 bases for J; bases not matched to a gene: 8. The CDR3 region has the DNA TGCGCCAGCAGCCAAGATTGGGGACTACCTGGCGGGGAGCTGTTTTTT. Protein product: CASSQDWGLPGGELFF.

The V call is TRBV4-2, the J call TRBJ1-4; D unresolved. The DNA matches TRBJ2-2 better at its end, which makes the J call doubtful. The germline V gene encodes CDR1 LGHNA and CDR2 YNFKEQ. The CDR3 contains 13 residues. The CDR3 here is CASSQTSARELFF. In nucleotides, the CDR3 is TGTGCCAGCAGCCAGACGTCCGCCCGGGAGCTGTTTTTT.

The V call is TRBV18, the J call TRBJ2-6; possible D gene TRBD2, 7 bases. CDR1 and CDR2 (germline): KGHSH, LQKENI. This CDR3 has 16 residues. V was clipped by 0 bases and J by 4 bases, with 10 bases between them. CDR3 in amino acids: CASSPPGGAGANVLTF. DNA of the CDR3: TGTGCCAGCTCACCACCGGGGGGGGCCGGGGCCAACGTCCTGACTTTC. The whole variable domain, filled in from reference TRBV18 and TRBJ2-6, reads NAGVMQNPRHLVRRRGQEARLRCSPMKGHSHVYWYRQLPEEGLKFMVYLQKENIIDESGMPKERFSAEFPKEGPSILRIQQVVRGDSAAYFCASSPPGGAGANVLTFGAGSRLTVL.